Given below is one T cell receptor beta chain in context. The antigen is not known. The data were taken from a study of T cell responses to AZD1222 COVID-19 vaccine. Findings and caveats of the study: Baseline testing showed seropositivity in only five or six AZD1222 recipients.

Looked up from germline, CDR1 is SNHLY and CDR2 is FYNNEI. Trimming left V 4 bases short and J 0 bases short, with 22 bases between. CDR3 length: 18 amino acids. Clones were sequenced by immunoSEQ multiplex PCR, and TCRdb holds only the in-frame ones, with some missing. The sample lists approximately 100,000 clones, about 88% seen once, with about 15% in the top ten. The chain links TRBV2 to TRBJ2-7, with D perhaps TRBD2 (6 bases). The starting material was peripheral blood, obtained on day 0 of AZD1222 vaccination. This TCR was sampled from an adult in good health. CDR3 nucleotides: TGTGCCAGCAGTGCCGGGACTCCTATTAGAGGGGCCTCCTACGAGCAGTACTTC. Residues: CASSAGTPIRGASYEQYF.